The next 6 T cell receptor beta chains were all read from a single sample in a study of regulatory T cells in long-lasting Graves disease. Through Arm-PCR of CDR3 regions and iRepertoire HTBI primers, TCR beta libraries were built. MiXCR was run by TCRdb on the multiplex PCR reads, yielding one entry per CDR3 protein. The sample carries hundreds of thousands of distinct CDR3 sequences, under 25% recorded once. As to time point: persistent/refractory GD, antithyroid drugs over 5 years with positive TRAb. After RNA was extracted from PBMCs, the TCR library was made from it. This specimen was peripheral blood mononuclear cells (PBMCs), taken when the disease was refractory, from a patient treated with antithyroid drugs. All receptors come from a female donor with Graves disease.

The sample holds many counts of this clonotype. The V gene is TRBV28, the J gene TRBJ1-6; D is possibly TRBD1 (6 bases). This CDR3 is built from 15 residues. With 9 bases removed from V and 4 bases from J, the gap between germline ends came to 16 bases. Germline V gene lookup returns CDR1 MDHEN and CDR2 SYDVKM. DNA of the CDR3: TGTGCCAGTTCACGGGACACGGGATATAATTCACCCCTCCACTTT. This encodes CASSRDTGYNSPLHF.

V gene TRBV2 combines with J gene TRBJ1-5, with no clear D. The CDR3 length is 18 residues. The V gene's germline CDR1 is SNHLY and CDR2 FYNNEI. V lost 6 bases, J lost 2 bases, and 23 bases lay in between. CDR3 nucleotides: TGTGCCAGCAGCTCCGATTATAAAACCGGGTGGGGCAATCAGCCCCAGCATTTT. Its translation is CASSSDYKTGWGNQPQHF.

As regards this clonotype: Given a much more abundant clone one base away, this may be a read error. The J gene is TRBJ1-2, the V gene TRBV6-1; TRBD1 might be the D (5 bases). The CDR3 runs 14 residues. From germline, CDR1 is MNHNS and CDR2 SASEGT. CDR3 protein: CASSETAGNYGFTF. The CDR3 DNA is TGTGCCAGCAGTGAAACAGCAGGGAACTATGGCTTCACCTTC.

V is TRBV9 and J is TRBJ1-1, with 12 bases aligning to TRBD1. With V trimmed by 5 bases and J by 5 bases, 4 bases remained unmatched. The germline V gene has CDR1 SGDLS and CDR2 YYNGEE. The CDR3 loop spans 14 amino acids. The CDR3, as DNA: TGTGCCAGCAGTCGGGACAGGGGGCGGACTGAAGCTTTCTTT. This codes for CASSRDRGRTEAFF.

Only a few counts were recorded for this clonotype. This CDR3 reads CSAEGTSGTSYEQYF. DNA of the CDR3: TGCAGTGCGGAAGGGACTAGCGGGACGTCCTACGAGCAGTACTTC. The chain has TRBV20-1 and TRBJ2-7; 13 bases agree with TRBD2. With 6 bases clipped from V and 1 base from J, the junction kept 6 bases outside the gene matches. The CDR3 is made up of 15 amino acids. The germline V gene encodes CDR1 DFQATT and CDR2 SNEGSKA (reference sequence).

This clonotype came up a few times. The J gene is TRBJ2-3, the V gene TRBV10-3, with D hard to call. Germline V gives CDR1 ENHRY, CDR2 SYGVKD. The CDR3 runs 13 residues. The V gene lost 5 bases and the J gene lost 4 bases, with 10 bases spanning the gap. For the CDR3, the DNA is TGTGCCATCAGTCCTCGACACCCAGATACGCAGTATTTT. Its protein product is CAISPRHPDTQYF.